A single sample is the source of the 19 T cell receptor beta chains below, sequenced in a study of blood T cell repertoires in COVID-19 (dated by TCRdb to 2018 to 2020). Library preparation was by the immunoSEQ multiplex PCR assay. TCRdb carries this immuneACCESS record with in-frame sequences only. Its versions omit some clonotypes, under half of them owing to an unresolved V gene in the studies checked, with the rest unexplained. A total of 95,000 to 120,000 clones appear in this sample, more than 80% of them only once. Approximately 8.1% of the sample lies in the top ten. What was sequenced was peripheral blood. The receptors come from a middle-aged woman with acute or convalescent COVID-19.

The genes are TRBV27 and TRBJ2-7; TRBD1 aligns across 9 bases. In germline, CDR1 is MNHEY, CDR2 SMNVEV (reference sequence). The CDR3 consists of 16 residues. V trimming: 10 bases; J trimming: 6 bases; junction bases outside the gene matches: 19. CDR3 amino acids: CATLPRYRGPQSEQYF. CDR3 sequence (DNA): TGTGCCACCCTACCCAGGTACAGGGGGCCTCAGAGCGAGCAGTACTTC.

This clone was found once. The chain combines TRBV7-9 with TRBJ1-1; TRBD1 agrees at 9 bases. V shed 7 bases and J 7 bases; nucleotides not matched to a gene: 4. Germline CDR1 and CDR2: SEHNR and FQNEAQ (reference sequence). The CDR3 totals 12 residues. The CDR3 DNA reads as TGTGCCAGCACCCGACAGGGGGGTGAAGCTTTCTTT. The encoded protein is CASTRQGGEAFF.

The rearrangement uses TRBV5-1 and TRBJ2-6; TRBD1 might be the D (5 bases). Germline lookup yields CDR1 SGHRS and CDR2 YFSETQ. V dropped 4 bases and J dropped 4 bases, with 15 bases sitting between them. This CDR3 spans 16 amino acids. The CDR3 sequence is CASSLVRGSGANVLTF. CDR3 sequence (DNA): TGCGCCAGCAGCCTAGTAAGGGGTTCCGGGGCCAACGTCCTGACTTTC.

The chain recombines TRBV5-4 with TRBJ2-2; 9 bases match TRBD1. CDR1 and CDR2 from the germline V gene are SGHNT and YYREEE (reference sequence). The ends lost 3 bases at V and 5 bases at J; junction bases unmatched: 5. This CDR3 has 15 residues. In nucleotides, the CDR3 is TGTGCCAGCAGCTCACACAGGGGGCAAACCGGGGAGCTGTTTTTT. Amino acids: CASSSHRGQTGELFF.

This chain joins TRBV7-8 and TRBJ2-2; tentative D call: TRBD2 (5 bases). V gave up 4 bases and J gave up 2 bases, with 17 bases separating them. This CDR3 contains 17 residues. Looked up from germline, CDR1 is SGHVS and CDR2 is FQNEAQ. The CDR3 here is CASSSSRSSGNTGELFF. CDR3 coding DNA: TGTGCCAGCAGCTCCTCGCGGTCGAGCGGCAACACCGGGGAGCTGTTTTTT.

The CDR3 is CASRAGKNTEAFF. In nucleotides, the CDR3 is TGTGCCAGCAGGGCCGGGAAGAACACTGAAGCTTTCTTT. The J gene is TRBJ1-1, the V gene TRBV6-5; D is unclear. The CDR3 is 13 residues long. The ends were cut back, 6 bases at V and 1 base at J, with 9 bases in the middle. From germline, CDR1 is MNHEY and CDR2 SVGAGI.

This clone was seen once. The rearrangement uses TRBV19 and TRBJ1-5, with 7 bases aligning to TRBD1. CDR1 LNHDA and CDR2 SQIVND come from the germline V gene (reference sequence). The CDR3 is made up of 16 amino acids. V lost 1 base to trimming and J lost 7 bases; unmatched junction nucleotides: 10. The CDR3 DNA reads TGTGCCAGTAGTATAGCATCAAGGGGGCTGGGACAGCCCCAGCATTTT. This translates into CASSIASRGLGQPQHF.

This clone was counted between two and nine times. CDR3 coding DNA: TGTGCCACCAGTGACAACCGGGAAAGAGGCTACACCTTC. It yields the protein CATSDNRERGYTF. V gene TRBV24-1 combines with J gene TRBJ1-2; D not certain. Looked up from germline, CDR1 is KGHDR and CDR2 is SFDVKD. The germline V and J ends were trimmed by 4 bases and 8 bases, with 13 bases remaining between them. CDR3 size: 13 residues.

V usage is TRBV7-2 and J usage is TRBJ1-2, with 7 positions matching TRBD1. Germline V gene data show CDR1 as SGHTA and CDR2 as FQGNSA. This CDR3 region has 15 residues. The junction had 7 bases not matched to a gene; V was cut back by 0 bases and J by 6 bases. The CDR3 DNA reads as TGTGCCAGCAGCTTAGCTTCGTCAGGGGGTGATGGCTACACCTTC. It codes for CASSLASSGGDGYTF.

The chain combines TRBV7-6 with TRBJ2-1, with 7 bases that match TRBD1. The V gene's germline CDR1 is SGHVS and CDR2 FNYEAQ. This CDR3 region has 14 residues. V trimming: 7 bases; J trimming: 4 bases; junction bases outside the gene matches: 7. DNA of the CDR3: TGTGCCAGCAAACCCGGGACAGCTTACAATGAGCAGTTCTTC. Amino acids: CASKPGTAYNEQFF.

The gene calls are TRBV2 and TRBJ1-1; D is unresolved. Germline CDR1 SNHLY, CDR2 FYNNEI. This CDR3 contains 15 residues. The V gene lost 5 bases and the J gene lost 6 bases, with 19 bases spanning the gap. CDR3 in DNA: TGTGCCAGCAGTCCCGGTGTGAGCCGGAGACCTGAAGCTTTCTTT. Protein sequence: CASSPGVSRRPEAFF.

CDR3 DNA: TGCGCCAGCAGTGGACTAGCGGGGGGCACAGATACGCAGTATTTT. It encodes CASSGLAGGTDTQYF. V gene TRBV4-1 combines with J gene TRBJ2-3; 13 bases are a match to TRBD2. Germline-derived CDR1 and CDR2 are MGHRA and YSYEKL. The CDR3 has 15 amino acids. J lost 1 base, V lost 6 bases, and 1 base had no gene match.

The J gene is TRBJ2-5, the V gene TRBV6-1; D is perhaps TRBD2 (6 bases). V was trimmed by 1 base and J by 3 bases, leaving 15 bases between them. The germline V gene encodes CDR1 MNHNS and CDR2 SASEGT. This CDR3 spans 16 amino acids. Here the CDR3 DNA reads TGTGCCAGCAGTGAAGACTTGAAGGGAGGCAAAGAGACCCAGTACTTC. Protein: CASSEDLKGGKETQYF.

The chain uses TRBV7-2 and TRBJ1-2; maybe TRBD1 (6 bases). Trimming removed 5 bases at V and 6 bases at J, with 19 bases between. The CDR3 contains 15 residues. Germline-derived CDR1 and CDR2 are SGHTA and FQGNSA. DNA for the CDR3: TGTGCCAGCAGCCCCGTTAGGGGGGGGGCAAATGGCTACACCTTC. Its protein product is CASSPVRGGANGYTF.

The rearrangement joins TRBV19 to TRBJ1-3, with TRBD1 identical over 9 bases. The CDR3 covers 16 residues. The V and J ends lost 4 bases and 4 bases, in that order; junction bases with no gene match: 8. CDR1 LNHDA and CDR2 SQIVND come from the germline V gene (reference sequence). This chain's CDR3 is CASSTPGQGSGNTIYF. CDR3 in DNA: TGTGCCAGTAGTACCCCCGGACAGGGGTCCGGAAACACCATATATTTT.

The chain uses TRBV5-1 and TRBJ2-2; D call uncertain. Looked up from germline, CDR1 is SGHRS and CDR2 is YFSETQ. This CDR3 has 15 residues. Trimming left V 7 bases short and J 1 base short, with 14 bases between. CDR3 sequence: CASHSGSGNTGELFF. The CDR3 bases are TGCGCCAGCCATTCTGGTTCGGGGAACACCGGGGAGCTGTTTTTT.

This chain's CDR3 is CASSQDISGYGYTF. CDR3 nucleotides: TGCGCCAGCAGCCAAGATATTTCAGGGTATGGCTACACCTTC. The chain employs TRBV4-3 and TRBJ1-2; D possibly corresponds to TRBD1 (5 bases). Trimming pared 0 bases from V and 5 bases from J, leaving 10 bases between. The CDR3 runs to 14 residues. Per the germline V gene, CDR1 is LGHNA and CDR2 is YSLEER.

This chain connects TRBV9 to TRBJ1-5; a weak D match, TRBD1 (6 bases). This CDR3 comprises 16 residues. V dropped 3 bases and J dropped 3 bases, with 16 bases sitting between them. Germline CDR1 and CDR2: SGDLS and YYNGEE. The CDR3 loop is CASSEGDNRDNQPQHF. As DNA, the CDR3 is TGTGCCAGCAGCGAGGGAGACAACAGGGACAATCAGCCCCAGCATTTT.

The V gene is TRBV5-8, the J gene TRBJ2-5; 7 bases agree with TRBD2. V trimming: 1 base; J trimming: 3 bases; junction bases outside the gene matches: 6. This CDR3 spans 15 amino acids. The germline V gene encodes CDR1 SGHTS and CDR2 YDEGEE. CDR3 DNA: TGTGCCAGCAGCTTGTCCTTTGGGAGGGAAGAGACCCAGTACTTC. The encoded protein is CASSLSFGREETQYF.